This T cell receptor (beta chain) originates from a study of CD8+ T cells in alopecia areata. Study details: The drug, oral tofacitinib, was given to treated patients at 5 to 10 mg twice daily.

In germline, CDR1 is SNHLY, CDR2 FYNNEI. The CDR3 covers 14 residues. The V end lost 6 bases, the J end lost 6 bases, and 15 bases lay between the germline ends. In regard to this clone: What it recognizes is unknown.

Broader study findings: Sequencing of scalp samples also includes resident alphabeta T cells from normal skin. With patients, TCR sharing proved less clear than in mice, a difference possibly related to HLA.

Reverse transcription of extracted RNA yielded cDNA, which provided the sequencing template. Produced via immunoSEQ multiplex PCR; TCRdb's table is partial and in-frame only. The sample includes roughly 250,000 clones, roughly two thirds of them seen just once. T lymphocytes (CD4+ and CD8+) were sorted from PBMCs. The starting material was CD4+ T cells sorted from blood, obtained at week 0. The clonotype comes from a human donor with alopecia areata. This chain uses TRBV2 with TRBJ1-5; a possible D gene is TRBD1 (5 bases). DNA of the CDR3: TGTGCCAGCAGCCGAGAGGGACGCCTTCAGCCCCAGCATTTT. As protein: CASSREGRLQPQHF.